A selection of T cell receptor beta chains follows, all from one sample in a study of blood T cells in healthy people across ages. TCRdb reprocessed the 5' RACE reads with MiXCR, giving one entry per CDR3 protein. The table records hundreds of thousands of distinct CDR3 sequences, approximately 50% of them present only once. Sequenced material: blood. The receptors were gathered from a man aged 60 to 69 in good health. CDR3s include the opening cysteine and the closing phenylalanine or tryptophan. D genes are given only for firm matches.

length,V,J,D,CDR3
14,TRBV20-1,TRBJ2-5,NA,CSALSGVWRETQYF
13,TRBV7-9,TRBJ1-1,NA,CASSVQGNTEAFF
15,TRBV5-1,TRBJ2-3,TRBD2,CASSSGISSTDTQYF
15,TRBV3-1,TRBJ2-7,NA,CASSHLRGLAYEQYF
12,TRBV10-3,TRBJ2-7,NA,CAIARTPNEQYF
15,TRBV25-1,TRBJ2-1,NA,CASSERQGGNNEQFF
15,TRBV7-6,TRBJ2-3,NA,CASSLVASVADTQYF
12,TRBV6-1,TRBJ1-1,NA,CASSDSAGRAFF
16,TRBV20-1,TRBJ2-1,NA,CSASPDSGAKRGEQFF
13,TRBV20-1,TRBJ2-3,TRBD2,CSAGDYRTDTQYF
12,TRBV7-2,TRBJ1-4,TRBD1,CASSYPGQQLFF
12,TRBV29-1,TRBJ2-7,NA,CSVGTRDYEQYF
16,TRBV29-1,TRBJ1-1,NA,CSAVSRQVPLGTEAFF
13,TRBV29-1,TRBJ2-7,TRBD1,CSVRDSRSYEQYF
13,TRBV3-1,TRBJ1-1,NA,CASSQVQGTEAFF
14,TRBV5-5,TRBJ2-7,TRBD2,CASSSDGLGYEQYF
13,TRBV20-1,TRBJ2-5,TRBD2,CSGLLAGASHQYF
15,TRBV7-2,TRBJ2-5,NA,CASSLEVAVWETQYF
12,TRBV7-6,TRBJ2-4,TRBD2,CAGSMLGREQYF
14,TRBV12-3/TRBV12-4,TRBJ2-3,NA,CASSFGGRGDVQYF
14,TRBV6-6,TRBJ1-1,NA,CASSYSRKNTEAFF
16,TRBV6-5,TRBJ1-1,TRBD1,CASSYTGVTGARGAFF
16,TRBV5-1,TRBJ2-5,TRBD2,CASSLRYSGGPPAQYF
15,TRBV3-1,TRBJ1-1,NA,CASSPVGRGNTEAFF
14,TRBV10-1,NA,NA,CASSERGPKNIQYF
13,TRBV7-2,TRBJ2-7,TRBD1,CASSFGQGGEQYF
16,TRBV20-1,TRBJ2-4,NA,CSARQGAGGTKNIQYF
16,TRBV7-7,TRBJ2-5,TRBD2,CASSYNSGGCQETQYF
17,TRBV7-2,TRBJ2-3,TRBD2,CASSSPLGLAGTDTQYF
16,TRBV5-1,TRBJ2-3,TRBD1,CASSDRPGTGENTQYF
14,TRBV5-1,TRBJ2-7,TRBD2,CASSGRGTNYEQYF
14,TRBV19,TRBJ1-4,TRBD1,CASNTGTGAEKLFF
16,TRBV12-3/TRBV12-4,TRBJ1-2,NA,CASSFGRITANYGYTF
13,TRBV7-2,TRBJ2-5,NA,CASSLVVAREQYF
16,TRBV7-9,TRBJ2-1,NA,CASSLVGVTRNNEQFF
15,TRBV7-2,TRBJ2-1,NA,CASSFSGQSYNEQFF
15,TRBV9,TRBJ2-7,TRBD1,CASSGRQGNFHEQYF
15,TRBV11-2,TRBJ2-5,NA,CASSLDGLTQETQYF
16,TRBV25-1,TRBJ2-5,TRBD1,CATPDRVVACVETQYF
14,TRBV12-3/TRBV12-4,TRBJ2-5,TRBD2,CAIAAGGPGETQYF
12,TRBV6-6,TRBJ1-6,NA,CASSYRTEFLHF
16,TRBV27,TRBJ1-2,TRBD1,CASSRQGAPPNYGYTF
16,TRBV5-1,TRBJ2-3,NA,CASSLGAATGTDTQYF
18,TRBV9,TRBJ2-6,NA,CASSVAQTGRSGANVLTF
14,TRBV2,TRBJ2-7,TRBD1,CASRAGTGNYEQYF
14,TRBV29-1,TRBJ2-3,NA,CSVELGGSPDTQYF
15,TRBV7-2,TRBJ2-7,NA,CASSYQPTRDHEQYF
15,TRBV10-3,TRBJ2-7,NA,CAISDNLGSPYEQYF